The present T cell receptor beta chain was sequenced within a study of T-cell reconstitution after alpha-beta-depleted transplantation in children. The TCRbeta library incorporated unique molecular identifiers. TCRdb itself ran the PCR reads through MiXCR, one entry per CDR3 protein. Here the sample spans roughly 570,000 distinct CDR3 sequences, 25% to 30% being singletons. As to this clonotype: Its antigen remains unidentified.

Germline-derived CDR1 and CDR2 are SQVTM and ANQGSEA. This CDR3 region has 16 residues. With V trimmed by 6 bases and J by 0 bases, 9 bases remained unmatched. Regarding the study as a whole: About two months after transplant, alpha-beta T cells reportedly came from several hundred expanded graft clones. Some patients showed high day-60 TCRbeta diversity, which derived from surviving recipient T cells and thymic progenitors.

Sequenced here: PBMCs, sampled before TCRalphabeta/CD19-depleted stem cell transplant. The J gene is TRBJ2-1, the V gene TRBV29-1, with 9 bases identical to TRBD2. This TCR derives from a boy younger than two with Wiskott-Aldrich syndrome, due to receive a stem cell transplant. The DNA for the CDR3 is TGCAGCGTAACCCAAGCGGGAGGCAACTCCTACAATGAGCAGTTCTTC. As protein: CSVTQAGGNSYNEQFF.